This T cell receptor (beta chain) stems from a study of CD8 T cells in Susac syndrome. Study results and caveats: It was acknowledged by the study that relatively few individuals were included in its TCR sequencing and HLA analysis.

The multiple sclerosis controls consisted of treatment-naive patients with relapsing-remitting disease, either stable or active. Bulk CD8+ and CD4+ cells came from magnetic negative isolation; CD8+ TEMRA by FACS. Germline loops: CDR1 SGHRS, CDR2 YFSETQ. The V and J ends lost 7 bases and 0 bases, in that order; junction bases with no gene match: 9. There are 16 residues in the CDR3. Random hexamers primed reverse transcription of roughly 0.5 to 1 ug RNA. Amplification of TCR beta CDR3 was carried out by immunoSEQ multiplex PCR, which covered 54 Vbeta and 13 Jbeta segments. TCRdb fed the immunoSEQ multiplex PCR reads into MiXCR, producing one record per CDR3 protein. The sample lists 250,000 to 300,000 distinct CDR3 sequences, 75% to 85% occurring once. Note on this clonotype: Its specificity is not known.

This clonotype was obtained from a human donor with multiple sclerosis. The specimen sequenced was CD8+ T cells from PBMCs. The chain combines TRBV5-1 with TRBJ2-2, with 7 bases matching TRBD2. The CDR3 loop reads CASHKAGPANTGELFF. The CDR3 region has the DNA TGCGCCAGCCATAAAGCGGGACCCGCGAACACCGGGGAGCTGTTTTTT.